The T cell receptor beta chain under discussion was sequenced for a study of T cells after posttransplantation cyclophosphamide. Assay used: immunoSEQ multiplex PCR; TCRdb lists only in-frame clones, some missing. The data show roughly 10,000 clones, with none appearing a single time. Trimming removed 3 bases at V and 0 bases at J, with 9 bases between. Germline V lookup: CDR1 MDHEN, CDR2 SYDVKM. CDR3 length: 15 residues. A marrow graft followed busulfan-fludarabine conditioning, with cyclophosphamide on days +3 and +4. The source material was PBMCs, sampled after allogeneic stem cell transplant with posttransplant cyclophosphamide. The receptor comes from a female patient in her forties who received an allogeneic stem cell transplant from a related donor, was CMV-positive, and had no GVHD. A subset of T cells may come from the graft donor. The J gene is TRBJ2-4, the V gene TRBV28; TRBD2 is a possible D gene (6 bases). The CDR3 bases are TGTGCCAGCAGTTTTACCGGGGGAGCCAAAAACATTCAGTACTTC. It is translated as CASSFTGGAKNIQYF.